Listed below are T cell receptor beta chains from one sample, sequenced in a study of type 1 and type 2 diabetes patients. MiXCR, run by TCRdb on the multiplex PCR reads, gives a single entry per CDR3 protein. The sample has 250,000 or so distinct CDR3 sequences, roughly 50% seen once. The sample comprised peripheral blood mononuclear cells (PBMCs). Every receptor here comes from a man aged 18 to 35 with type 2 diabetes. Both conserved end residues are trimmed from each CDR3.

J gene,V gene,CDR3 protein
TRBJ1-1,TRBV12-3/TRBV12-4,ASSIRGGSTEAF
TRBJ2-3,TRBV10-2,ASRLAGGRSTDTQY
TRBJ1-6,TRBV2,ASSDAGFSYNSPLH
TRBJ2-1,TRBV29-1,SVPVGQAYNEQF
TRBJ2-3,TRBV7-2,ASSLVSVDTQY
TRBJ1-2,TRBV20-1,SARGGQENYGYT
TRBJ2-7,TRBV7-2,ASSSFVGLLSYEQY
TRBJ1-1,TRBV6-1,AISLGTEAF
TRBJ2-7,TRBV28,ASSRTGGANPSAYEQY
TRBJ2-3,TRBV29-1,SVDFGSTDTQY
TRBJ1-5,TRBV19,ATRNDRGSNQPQH
TRBJ2-7,TRBV12-3/TRBV12-4,ASSLLGAGYEQY
TRBJ2-1,TRBV5-1,ASSLGEEGNEQF
TRBJ1-6,TRBV2,ASTGGSPLH
TRBJ1-1,TRBV15,ATSLGTANTEAF
TRBJ2-1,TRBV10-3,ASTPGTSGSLNEQF
TRBJ2-1,TRBV6-6,ASSYSTNEQF
TRBJ2-5,TRBV18,ASSARDRGQETQY
TRBJ1-4,TRBV7-6,ASSSLRDDEKLF
TRBJ1-2,TRBV12-3/TRBV12-4,ASGLGVRGYT
TRBJ2-7,TRBV30,AWSAGPGLAGFEQY
TRBJ1-2,TRBV30,AWSVQGVYGYT
TRBJ1-5,TRBV4-3,ASSLVGGDQPQH
TRBJ2-5,TRBV2,ASRGGDGRSKETQY
TRBJ2-7,TRBV28,ASSPAGIGEQY
TRBJ1-2,TRBV2,ASSEKGAGHANYGYT
TRBJ2-3,TRBV7-2,ASSLYGSTDTQY
TRBJ2-7,TRBV7-2,ASSLDLRVEQY
TRBJ2-7,TRBV20-1,SARVAGGLSYEQY
TRBJ2-5,TRBV4-1,ASSQGQLAGVGETQY
TRBJ1-1,TRBV11-2,ASKEGLEAF
TRBJ1-5,TRBV15,ATSKDSGTLTNQPQH
TRBJ1-2,TRBV5-1,ASSSLGTESYGYT
TRBJ2-7,TRBV19,ASSIVGREGYEQY
TRBJ2-7,TRBV6-1,ASRGTGVSYEQY
TRBJ2-7,TRBV20-1,SAAGGYEQY
TRBJ1-5,TRBV7-2,ASSSGTYSNQPQH
TRBJ1-2,TRBV30,AWGTGTGNYGYT
TRBJ2-7,TRBV2,ASSEGQDYEQY
TRBJ1-6,TRBV2,ASSSQGRGSYNSPLH
TRBJ2-5,TRBV7-8,ASSGSSQETQY
TRBJ2-4,TRBV20-1,SAYRDRERLGENIQY
TRBJ2-7,TRBV19,ASSTQFGERSYEQY
TRBJ1-6,TRBV19,ASMGQGTSPLH
TRBJ2-1,TRBV10-2,ASSSGTISYNEQF
TRBJ2-1,TRBV10-3,ALQRGNNEQF